A selection of T cell receptor beta chains follows, all from one sample in a study of patients and donors after allogeneic stem cell transplantation. TCRdb called the RT-PCR reads again in MiXCR, with one record for every CDR3 protein. The sample consists of approximately 60,000 distinct CDR3 sequences, roughly 15% of them appearing once. Sequencing input: blood, either unsorted or a sorted T cell fraction (not recorded which). The source of these receptors is a human donor who was either an allogeneic HSCT recipient or a stem cell or donor lymphocyte infusion donor (not recorded which). It is not recorded whose cells these are; they may come from a transplant donor. CDR3s include the opening cysteine and the closing phenylalanine or tryptophan. The D gene is left open where the match is weak. Part of the rows lack a size; the others show once, few, many or a class for expanded clones.

v_gene: TRBV7-9; d_gene: .; abundance: .; j_gene: TRBJ2-1; CDR3aa: CASSRRWDHYNEQFF; CDR3nt: TGTGCCAGCAGCCGCCGGTGGGACCACTACAATGAGCAGTTCTTC
v_gene: TRBV7-9; d_gene: TRBD1; abundance: .; j_gene: TRBJ1-2; CDR3aa: CASRQDRANYGYTF; CDR3nt: TGTGCCAGCAGACAGGACAGGGCTAACTATGGCTACACCTTC
v_gene: TRBV5-1; d_gene: TRBD1; abundance: .; j_gene: TRBJ1-2; CDR3aa: CASSLRTGGIDGYTF; CDR3nt: TGCGCCAGCAGCCTCCGGACAGGGGGCATAGATGGCTACACCTTC
v_gene: TRBV25-1; d_gene: .; abundance: few; j_gene: TRBJ2-2; CDR3aa: CASSELGGFGELFF; CDR3nt: TGTGCCAGCAGTGAATTAGGGGGTTTCGGGGAGCTGTTTTTT
v_gene: TRBV7-9; d_gene: .; abundance: few; j_gene: TRBJ2-5; CDR3aa: CASSFGELRQETQYF; CDR3nt: TGTGCCAGCAGCTTCGGGGAGTTGAGGCAAGAGACCCAGTACTTC
v_gene: TRBV4-1; d_gene: .; abundance: .; j_gene: TRBJ1-1; CDR3aa: CASSQPRGGTEAFF; CDR3nt: TGCGCCAGCAGCCAGCCCCGCGGGGGTACTGAAGCTTTCTTT
v_gene: TRBV20-1; d_gene: TRBD2; abundance: .; j_gene: TRBJ2-7; CDR3aa: CSASGLAGGPGTYEQYF; CDR3nt: TGCAGTGCCTCGGGACTAGCGGGAGGGCCTGGTACCTACGAGCAGTACTTC
v_gene: TRBV7-8; d_gene: .; abundance: .; j_gene: TRBJ2-3; CDR3aa: CASSFYGTDTQYF; CDR3nt: TGTGCCAGCAGCTTTTATGGGACAGATACGCAGTATTTT
v_gene: TRBV29-1; d_gene: .; abundance: .; j_gene: TRBJ2-1; CDR3aa: CSVWAGSYNEQFF; CDR3nt: TGCAGCGTTTGGGCAGGGTCCTACAATGAGCAGTTCTTC
v_gene: TRBV15; d_gene: TRBD2; abundance: .; j_gene: TRBJ2-3; CDR3aa: CATSRGWGLAGKSTDTQYF; CDR3nt: TGTGCCACCAGCAGAGGGTGGGGACTAGCGGGGAAATCCACAGATACGCAGTATTTT
v_gene: TRBV5-1; d_gene: .; abundance: .; j_gene: TRBJ2-3; CDR3aa: CASSFGGVGTDTQYF; CDR3nt: TGCGCCAGCAGCTTTGGCGGGGTGGGCACAGATACGCAGTATTTT
v_gene: TRBV24-1; d_gene: .; abundance: few; j_gene: TRBJ2-7; CDR3aa: CATSEAGNEQYF; CDR3nt: TGTGCCACCAGTGAAGCAGGGAACGAGCAGTACTTC
v_gene: TRBV5-1; d_gene: TRBD1; abundance: many; j_gene: TRBJ1-1; CDR3aa: CASSYDRDRRNTEAFF; CDR3nt: TGCGCCAGCAGCTATGATCGGGACAGGCGGAACACTGAAGCTTTCTTT
v_gene: TRBV7-9; d_gene: .; abundance: .; j_gene: TRBJ2-7; CDR3aa: CASSPNGGATSSYEQYF; CDR3nt: TGTGCCAGCAGCCCTAACGGTGGAGCGACCAGCTCCTACGAGCAGTACTTC
v_gene: TRBV5-1; d_gene: TRBD2; abundance: few; j_gene: TRBJ2-1; CDR3aa: CASSLDLTSGRMVANEQFF; CDR3nt: TGCGCCAGCAGCTTGGACCTGACTAGCGGGAGAATGGTTGCCAATGAGCAGTTCTTC
v_gene: TRBV5-6; d_gene: TRBD1; abundance: many; j_gene: TRBJ1-5; CDR3aa: CASSNRDRGNNQPQHF; CDR3nt: TGTGCCAGCAGCAACCGGGACAGGGGGAACAATCAGCCCCAGCATTTT
v_gene: TRBV6-5; d_gene: .; abundance: few; j_gene: TRBJ2-3; CDR3aa: CASSYGVRGADTQYF; CDR3nt: TGTGCCAGCAGTTATGGGGTGAGGGGTGCAGATACGCAGTATTTT
v_gene: TRBV27; d_gene: .; abundance: .; j_gene: TRBJ2-7; CDR3aa: CAAQLGGRAYEQYF; CDR3nt: TGTGCCGCCCAATTGGGGGGCCGAGCCTACGAGCAGTACTTC
v_gene: TRBV27; d_gene: .; abundance: many; j_gene: TRBJ1-5; CDR3aa: CASSLSGQGSGNQPQHF; CDR3nt: TGTGCCAGCAGTTTATCGGGGCAGGGTTCGGGAAATCAGCCCCAGCATTTT
v_gene: TRBV27; d_gene: .; abundance: few; j_gene: TRBJ2-1; CDR3aa: CASSYSYLVSRYNEQFF; CDR3nt: TGTGCCAGCAGTTACTCTTATCTAGTGAGCCGTTACAATGAGCAGTTCTTC
v_gene: TRBV29-1; d_gene: TRBD2; abundance: .; j_gene: TRBJ2-2; CDR3aa: CSVGLAGRGELFF; CDR3nt: TGCAGCGTGGGACTAGCGGGCCGAGGGGAGCTGTTTTTT
v_gene: TRBV2; d_gene: .; abundance: .; j_gene: TRBJ2-1; CDR3aa: CASNRDEDEQFF; CDR3nt: TGTGCCAGCAATAGGGATGAGGATGAGCAGTTCTTC
v_gene: TRBV5-1; d_gene: .; abundance: .; j_gene: TRBJ1-3; CDR3aa: CASSVLPEGNTIYF; CDR3nt: TGCGCCAGCAGCGTCCTCCCGGAGGGAAACACCATATATTTT
v_gene: TRBV25-1; d_gene: .; abundance: .; j_gene: TRBJ2-5; CDR3aa: CASSELEDGKTQYF; CDR3nt: TGTGCCAGCAGTGAATTGGAGGACGGGAAGACCCAGTACTTC
v_gene: TRBV6-2/TRBV6-3; d_gene: .; abundance: once; j_gene: TRBJ2-1; CDR3aa: CASSLPGSNGQFF; CDR3nt: TGTGCCAGCAGTTTACCGGGATCCAATGGGCAGTTCTTC
v_gene: TRBV7-9; d_gene: TRBD2; abundance: few; j_gene: TRBJ2-2; CDR3aa: CASSHNPGLAGGITGELFF; CDR3nt: TGTGCCAGCAGCCATAACCCGGGACTAGCGGGGGGAATCACCGGGGAGCTGTTTTTT
v_gene: TRBV6-5; d_gene: TRBD2; abundance: .; j_gene: TRBJ2-7; CDR3aa: CASSFGLADEQYF; CDR3nt: TGTGCCAGCAGTTTCGGACTAGCGGATGAGCAGTACTTC
v_gene: TRBV5-1; d_gene: .; abundance: many; j_gene: TRBJ1-2; CDR3aa: CASSGGSTAWEKSYGYTF; CDR3nt: TGCGCCAGCAGCGGGGGGTCGACAGCCTGGGAGAAAAGCTATGGCTACACCTTC
v_gene: TRBV12-3/TRBV12-4; d_gene: .; abundance: .; j_gene: TRBJ2-7; CDR3aa: CASSNRQAPFSYEQYF; CDR3nt: TGTGCCAGCAGCAATCGACAGGCCCCTTTTTCCTACGAGCAGTACTTC
v_gene: TRBV9; d_gene: .; abundance: many; j_gene: TRBJ1-4; CDR3aa: CASSLLPGAGAGEKLFF; CDR3nt: TGTGCCAGCAGCCTTCTCCCCGGAGCTGGAGCTGGGGAAAAACTGTTTTTT
v_gene: TRBV27; d_gene: .; abundance: many; j_gene: TRBJ2-1; CDR3aa: CASSLDLGGAYNEQFF; CDR3nt: TGTGCCAGCAGTTTGGACCTCGGGGGCGCTTACAATGAGCAGTTCTTC
v_gene: TRBV12-3/TRBV12-4; d_gene: .; abundance: few; j_gene: TRBJ1-1; CDR3aa: CASSLPENTEAFF; CDR3nt: TGTGCCAGCAGTTTACCCGAGAACACTGAAGCTTTCTTT